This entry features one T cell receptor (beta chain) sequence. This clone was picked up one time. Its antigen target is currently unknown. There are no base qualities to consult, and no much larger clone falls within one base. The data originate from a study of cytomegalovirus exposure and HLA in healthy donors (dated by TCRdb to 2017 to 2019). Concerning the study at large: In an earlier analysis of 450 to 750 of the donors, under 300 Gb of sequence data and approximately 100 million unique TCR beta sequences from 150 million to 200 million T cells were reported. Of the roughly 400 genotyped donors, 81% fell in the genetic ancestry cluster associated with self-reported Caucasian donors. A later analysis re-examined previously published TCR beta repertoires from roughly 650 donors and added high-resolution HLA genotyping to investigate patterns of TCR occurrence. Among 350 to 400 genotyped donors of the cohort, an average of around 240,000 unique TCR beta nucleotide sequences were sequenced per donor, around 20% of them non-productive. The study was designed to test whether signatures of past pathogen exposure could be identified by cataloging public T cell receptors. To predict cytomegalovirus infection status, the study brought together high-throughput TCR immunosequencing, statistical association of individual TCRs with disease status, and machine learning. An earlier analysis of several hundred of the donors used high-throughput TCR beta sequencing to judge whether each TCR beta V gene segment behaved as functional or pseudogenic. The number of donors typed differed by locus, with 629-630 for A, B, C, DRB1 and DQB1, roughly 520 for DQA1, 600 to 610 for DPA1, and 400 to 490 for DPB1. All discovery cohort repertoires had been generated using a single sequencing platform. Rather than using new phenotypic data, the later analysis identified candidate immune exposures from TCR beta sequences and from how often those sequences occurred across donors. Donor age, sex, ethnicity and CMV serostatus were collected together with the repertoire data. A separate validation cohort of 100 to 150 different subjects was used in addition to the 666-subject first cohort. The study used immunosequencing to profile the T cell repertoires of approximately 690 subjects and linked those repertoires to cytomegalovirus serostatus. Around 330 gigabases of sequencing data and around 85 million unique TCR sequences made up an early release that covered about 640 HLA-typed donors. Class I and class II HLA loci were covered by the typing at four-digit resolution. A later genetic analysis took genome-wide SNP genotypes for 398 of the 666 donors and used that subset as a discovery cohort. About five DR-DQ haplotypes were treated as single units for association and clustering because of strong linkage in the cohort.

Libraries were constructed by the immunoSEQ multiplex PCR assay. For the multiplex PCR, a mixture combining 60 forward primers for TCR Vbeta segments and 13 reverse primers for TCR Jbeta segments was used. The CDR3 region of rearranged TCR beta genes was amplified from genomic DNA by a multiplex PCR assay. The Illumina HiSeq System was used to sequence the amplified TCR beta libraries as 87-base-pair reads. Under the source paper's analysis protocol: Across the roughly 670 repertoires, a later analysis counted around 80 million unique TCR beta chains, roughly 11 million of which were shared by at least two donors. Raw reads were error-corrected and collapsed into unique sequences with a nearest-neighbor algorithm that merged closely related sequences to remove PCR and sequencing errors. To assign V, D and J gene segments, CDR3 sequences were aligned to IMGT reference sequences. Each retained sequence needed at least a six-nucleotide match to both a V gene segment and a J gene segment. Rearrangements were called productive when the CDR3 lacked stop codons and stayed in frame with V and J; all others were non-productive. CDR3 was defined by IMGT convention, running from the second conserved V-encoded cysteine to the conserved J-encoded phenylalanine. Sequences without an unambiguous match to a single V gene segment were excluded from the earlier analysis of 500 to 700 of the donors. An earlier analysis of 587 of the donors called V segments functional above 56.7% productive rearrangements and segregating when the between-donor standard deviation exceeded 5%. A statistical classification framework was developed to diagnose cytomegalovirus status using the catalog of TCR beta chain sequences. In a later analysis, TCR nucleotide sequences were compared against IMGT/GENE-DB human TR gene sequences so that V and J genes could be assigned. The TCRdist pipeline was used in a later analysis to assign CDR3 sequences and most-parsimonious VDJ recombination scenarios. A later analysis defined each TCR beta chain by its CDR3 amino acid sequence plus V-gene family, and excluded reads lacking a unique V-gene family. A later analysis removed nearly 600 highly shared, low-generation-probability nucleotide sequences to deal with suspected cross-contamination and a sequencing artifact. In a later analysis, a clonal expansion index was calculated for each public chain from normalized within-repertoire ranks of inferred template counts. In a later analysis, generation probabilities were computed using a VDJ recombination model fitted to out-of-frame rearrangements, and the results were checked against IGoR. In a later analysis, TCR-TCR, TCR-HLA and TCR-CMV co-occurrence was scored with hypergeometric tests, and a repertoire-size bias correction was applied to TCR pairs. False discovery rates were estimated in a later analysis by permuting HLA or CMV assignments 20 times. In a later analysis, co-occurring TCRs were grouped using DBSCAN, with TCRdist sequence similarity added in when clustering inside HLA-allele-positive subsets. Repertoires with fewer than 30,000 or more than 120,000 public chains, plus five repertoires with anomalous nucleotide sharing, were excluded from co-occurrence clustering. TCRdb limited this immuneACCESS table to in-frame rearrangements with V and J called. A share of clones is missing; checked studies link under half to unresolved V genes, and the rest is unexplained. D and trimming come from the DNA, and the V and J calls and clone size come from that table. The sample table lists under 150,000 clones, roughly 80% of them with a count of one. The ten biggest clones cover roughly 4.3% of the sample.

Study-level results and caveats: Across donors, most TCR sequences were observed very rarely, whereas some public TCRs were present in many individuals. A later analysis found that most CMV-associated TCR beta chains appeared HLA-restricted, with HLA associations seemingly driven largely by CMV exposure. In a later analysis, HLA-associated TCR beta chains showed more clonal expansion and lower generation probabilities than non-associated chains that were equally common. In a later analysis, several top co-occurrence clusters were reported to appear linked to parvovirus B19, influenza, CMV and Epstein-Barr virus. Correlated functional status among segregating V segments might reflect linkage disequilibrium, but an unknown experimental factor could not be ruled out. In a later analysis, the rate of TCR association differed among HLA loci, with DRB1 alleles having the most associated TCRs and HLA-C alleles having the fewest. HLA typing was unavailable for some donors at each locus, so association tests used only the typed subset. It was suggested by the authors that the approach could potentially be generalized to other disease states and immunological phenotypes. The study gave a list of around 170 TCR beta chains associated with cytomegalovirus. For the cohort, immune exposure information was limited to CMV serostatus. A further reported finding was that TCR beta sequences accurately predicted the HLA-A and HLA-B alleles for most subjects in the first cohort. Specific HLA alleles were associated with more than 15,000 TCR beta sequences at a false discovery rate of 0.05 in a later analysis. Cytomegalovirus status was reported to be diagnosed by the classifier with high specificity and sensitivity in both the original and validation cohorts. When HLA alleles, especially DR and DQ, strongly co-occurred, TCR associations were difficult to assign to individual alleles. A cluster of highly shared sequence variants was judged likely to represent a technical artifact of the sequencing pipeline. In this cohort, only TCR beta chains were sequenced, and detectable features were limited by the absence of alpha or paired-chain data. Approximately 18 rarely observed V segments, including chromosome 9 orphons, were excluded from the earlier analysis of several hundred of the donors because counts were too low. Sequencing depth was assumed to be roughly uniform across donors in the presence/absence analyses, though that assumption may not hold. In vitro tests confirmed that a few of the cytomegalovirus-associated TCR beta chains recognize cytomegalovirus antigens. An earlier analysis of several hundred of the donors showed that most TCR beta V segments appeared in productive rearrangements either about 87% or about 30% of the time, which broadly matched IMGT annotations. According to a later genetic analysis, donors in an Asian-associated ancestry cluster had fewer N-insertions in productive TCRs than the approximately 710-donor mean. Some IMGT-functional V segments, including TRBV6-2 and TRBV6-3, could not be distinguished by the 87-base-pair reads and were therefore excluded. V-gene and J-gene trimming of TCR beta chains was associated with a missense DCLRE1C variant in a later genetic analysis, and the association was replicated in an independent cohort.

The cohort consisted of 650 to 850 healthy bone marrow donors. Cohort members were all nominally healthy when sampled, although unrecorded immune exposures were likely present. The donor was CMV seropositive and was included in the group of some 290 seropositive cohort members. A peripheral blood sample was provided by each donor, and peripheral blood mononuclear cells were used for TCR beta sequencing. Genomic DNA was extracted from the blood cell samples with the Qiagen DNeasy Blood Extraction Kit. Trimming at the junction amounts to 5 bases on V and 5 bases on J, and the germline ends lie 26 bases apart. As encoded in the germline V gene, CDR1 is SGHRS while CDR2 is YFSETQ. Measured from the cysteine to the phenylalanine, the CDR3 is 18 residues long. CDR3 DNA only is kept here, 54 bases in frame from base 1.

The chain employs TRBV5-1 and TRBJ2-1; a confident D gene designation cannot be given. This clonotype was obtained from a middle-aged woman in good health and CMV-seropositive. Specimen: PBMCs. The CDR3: CASRALPIGGLTDNEQFF. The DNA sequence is TGCGCCAGCAGAGCACTTCCCATTGGCGGCCTAACTGACAATGAGCAGTTCTTC.